These 5 T cell receptor beta chains share one sample of origin, sequenced in a study of T cells in localized non-small cell lung cancer. This table comes from immunoSEQ multiplex PCR, and its TCRdb copy is limited to in-frame clones, with some not included. The table records fewer than 3,000 clones, 25% to 30% of them present only once. Sequences were derived from normal lung tissue next to the tumor, sampled before any cancer treatment. The receptors derive from a man aged 35-75 years with stage I lung adenocarcinoma.

This sequence joins TRBV5-1 and TRBJ2-1; 14 bases map to TRBD2. The CDR3 covers 17 residues. Per the germline V gene, CDR1 is SGHRS and CDR2 is YFSETQ. V lost 4 bases, J lost 7 bases, and 10 bases stayed unmatched. In DNA, the CDR3 is TGCGCCAGCAGCCCCCGGACTAGCGGGGGGCCAGGGAATGAGCAGTTCTTC. It specifies CASSPRTSGGPGNEQFF.

V is TRBV19 and J is TRBJ1-2; D unclear. V lost 4 bases to trimming and J lost 3 bases, with 12 bases between them. Germline CDR1 LNHDA, CDR2 SQIVND (reference sequence). The CDR3 has 14 residues. CDR3 residues: CASSNRPPDYGYTF. The DNA of the CDR3 is TGTGCCAGTAGTAACCGGCCTCCCGACTATGGCTACACCTTC.

The rearrangement uses TRBV2 and TRBJ1-6, with D unclear. Germline-derived CDR1 and CDR2 are SNHLY and FYNNEI. The CDR3 covers 12 residues. Between the trimmed V and J ends, which lost 4 bases and 6 bases, there was a span of 4 bases. CDR3 amino acids: CASSGGNSPLHF. The CDR3 nucleotides read TGTGCCAGCAGTGGGGGTAATTCACCCCTCCACTTT.

The chain recombines TRBV18 with TRBJ2-1; 8 bases match TRBD2. With 3 bases clipped from V and 1 base from J, the junction kept 5 bases outside the gene matches. Germline V gene data show CDR1 as KGHSH and CDR2 as LQKENI. The CDR3 is 16 amino acids. For the CDR3, the DNA is TGTGCCAGCTCACCTCAACTAGCGGATTCCTACAATGAGCAGTTCTTC. This translates into CASSPQLADSYNEQFF. The full variable domain, completed using reference TRBV18 and TRBJ2-1, is NAGVMQNPRHLVRRRGQEARLRCSPMKGHSHVYWYRQLPEEGLKFMVYLQKENIIDESGMPKERFSAEFPKEGPSILRIQQVVRGDSAAYFCASSPQLADSYNEQFFGPGTRLTVL.

The chain uses TRBV30 and TRBJ1-1; TRBD1 might be the D (6 bases). V gave up 4 bases and J gave up 1 base, with 10 bases separating them. CDR1 and CDR2 (germline): GTSNPN, SVGIG (reference sequence). The CDR3 spans 13 residues. The CDR3 nucleotides read TGTGCCTGGAAGGGACATCAGAACACTGAAGCTTTCTTT. This sequence encodes CAWKGHQNTEAFF.